These 18 T cell receptor beta chains were all obtained from the same sample, sequenced in a study of T-cell memory formation after mild COVID-19. TCRdb reprocessed the 5' RACE reads via MiXCR and lists one record per CDR3 protein. This table holds over 250,000 distinct CDR3 sequences, 15% to 20% found once. The sample consisted of PBMCs or a T cell subset sorted from them (not recorded which). The source of these receptors is a man aged 18 to 30 who had mild COVID-19 (a few samples of this study predate the infection). Cell type and time point are not known.

This clonotype showed up just a few times. The chain joins TRBV5-1 to TRBJ1-1; no clear D gene. Germline V gene data show CDR1 as SGHRS and CDR2 as YFSETQ. Between the trimmed V and J ends, which lost 4 bases and 2 bases, there was a span of 12 bases. The CDR3 is 14 amino acids. The CDR3 bases are TGCGCCAGCAGCACTCAGCCCGGCAACACTGAAGCTTTCTTT. This sequence encodes CASSTQPGNTEAFF.

The rearrangement links TRBV6-9 to TRBJ1-1; perhaps TRBD1 as D (5 bases). Between the trimmed V and J ends, which lost 4 bases and 1 base, there was a span of 10 bases. The CDR3 sequence is 14 residues long. CDR1 MNHGY and CDR2 SVAAGI come from the germline V gene. CDR3 bases: TGTGCCAGCAGTTTCGGACACGAGAACACTGAAGCTTTCTTT. It codes for CASSFGHENTEAFF.

The chain uses TRBV5-1 and TRBJ2-1; D may correspond to TRBD1 or TRBD2 (5 bases each). This CDR3 comprises 17 residues. Germline V lookup: CDR1 SGHRS, CDR2 YFSETQ. V gave up 4 bases and J gave up 0 bases, with 17 bases separating them. CDR3 bases: TGCGCCAGCAGCCCAACCCCCGGGACCATCTCCTACAATGAGCAGTTCTTC. Protein sequence: CASSPTPGTISYNEQFF. The variable domain in full, with the rest retrieved from reference TRBV5-1 and TRBJ2-1, is KAGVTQTPRYLIKTRGQQVTLSCSPISGHRSVSWYQQTPGQGLQFLFEYFSETQRNKGNFPGRFSGRQFSNSRSEMNVSTLELGDSALYLCASSPTPGTISYNEQFFGPGTRLTVL.

The rearrangement links TRBV25-1 to TRBJ1-4; D unclear. CDR3 length equals 14 residues. The germline CDR1 and CDR2 sequences are MGHDK and SYGVNS. Trimming pared 2 bases from V and 4 bases from J, leaving 8 bases between. Here the CDR3 DNA reads TGTGCCAGCAGTGAACAGGAGCATAATGAAAAACTGTTTTTT. This translates into CASSEQEHNEKLFF.

J is TRBJ2-7 and V is TRBV11-2; D is undetermined. CDR1 and CDR2 (germline): SGHAT, FQNNGV. The CDR3 length is 13 residues. Trimming stripped 1 base from V and 4 bases from J, with 8 bases between. CDR3 sequence reads: CASSLGQPYEQYV. Written as DNA, the CDR3 is TGTGCCAGCAGCTTAGGGCAACCTTACGAGCAGTACGTC.

The CDR3 bases are TGCGCCAGCTTGTCAGGGGCCAACGTCCTGACTTTC. It is translated as CASLSGANVLTF. This chain connects TRBV5-1 to TRBJ2-6; the D is unclear. V was cut by 7 bases and J by 4 bases, with 6 bases left in between. The CDR3 is 12 residues long. Germline-derived CDR1 and CDR2 are SGHRS and YFSETQ.

This clonotype has more than one count but fewer than ten. The chain has TRBV7-2 and TRBJ2-1; 7 bases align to TRBD2. CDR1 and CDR2 (germline): SGHTA, FQGNSA. There are 14 residues in the CDR3. Trimming at V came to 4 bases and at J to 6 bases, leaving 6 bases not matched to a gene. The CDR3 coding sequence is TGTGCCAGCAGCTCAGTGCGGGGGAGCAATGAGCAGTTCTTC. Amino acid sequence: CASSSVRGSNEQFF.

This clonotype was recorded a few times. The chain links TRBV12-3 or TRBV12-4 to TRBJ1-1, with a tentative D call TRBD1 (6 bases). The CDR3 runs to 15 residues. Trimming removed 5 bases from V and 8 bases from J, with 21 bases in between. CDR3 in DNA: TGTGCCAGCAGTGACTCCTGGGACAAGGGGCAGGAAGCTTTCTTT. It yields the protein CASSDSWDKGQEAFF.

J is TRBJ1-1 and V is TRBV4-1; D gene uncertain. This CDR3 comprises 14 residues. Per the germline V gene, CDR1 is MGHRA and CDR2 is YSYEKL. V was clipped by 2 bases and J by 0 bases, with 7 bases between them. The CDR3 coding sequence is TGCGCCAGCAGCCAACCCGTAATGAACACTGAAGCTTTCTTT. Translated: CASSQPVMNTEAFF.

This clonotype was seen a few times. The chain carries TRBV28 and TRBJ1-1; no clear D gene. Trimming removed 6 bases from V and 8 bases from J, with 13 bases in between. The CDR3 contains 12 residues. In germline, CDR1 is MDHEN, CDR2 SYDVKM. The CDR3, as DNA: TGTGCCAGCAGCCAGTTCAGAAAAGAAGCTTTCTTT. Protein product: CASSQFRKEAFF.

This chain connects TRBV14 to TRBJ2-7; 7 nucleotides match TRBD2. V trimming: 4 bases; J trimming: 2 bases; junction bases outside the gene matches: 5. CDR1 and CDR2 (germline): SGHDN, FVKESK. CDR3 length: 14 residues. CDR3 amino acids: CASSLGGWAYEQYF. CDR3 in DNA: TGTGCCAGCAGCCTCGGGGGGTGGGCCTACGAGCAGTACTTC.

The table lists this clonotype with a few counts. The CDR3 DNA is TGTGCCAGCAGCCAAGACGGAGGAAGGCAGCCCCAGCATTTT. Its protein is CASSQDGGRQPQHF. The rearrangement uses TRBV6-2 or TRBV6-3 and TRBJ1-5; D is unresolved. Per the germline V gene, CDR1 is MNHEY and CDR2 is SVGEGT. The CDR3 has 14 residues. The V end was cut by 6 bases, the J end by 7 bases, with 16 bases between.

A word on this clonotype: An end of the junction does not agree with germline; a read error may underlie this. The rearrangement joins TRBV7-7 to TRBJ2-5; 8 bases are a match to TRBD2. This CDR3 has 17 amino acids. Germline loops: CDR1 SSHAT, CDR2 FNYEAQ (reference sequence). The CDR3 nucleotides read TGTGCTAGCAGCTTAGGGGCCCGGGGGGGTTTCCAAGAGACCCAGTACTTC. Translating gives CASSLGARGGFQETQYF.

This clonotype has a handful of counts. The chain links TRBV9 to TRBJ2-1; 7 positions match TRBD2. The germline V gene encodes CDR1 SGDLS and CDR2 YYNGEE. The CDR3 spans 13 residues. V was pared by 3 bases and J by 8 bases, with 5 bases of the junction left unmatched. The CDR3 region is CASSAPTSYEQFF. The CDR3 nucleotides read TGTGCCAGCAGCGCGCCGACTAGCTATGAGCAGTTCTTC.

A few counts support this clonotype. This sequence joins TRBV12-3 or TRBV12-4 and TRBJ1-2; TRBD1 is a possible D gene (6 bases). The CDR3 consists of 14 residues. Deletions cut 2 bases from V and 5 bases from J, with 12 bases between. CDR3 residues: CASSLNRASYGYTF. In DNA form, the CDR3 reads TGTGCCAGCAGTTTAAACAGGGCCTCTTATGGCTACACCTTC.

This clonotype was counted between two and nine times. The chain recombines TRBV7-9 with TRBJ2-3; 10 positions agree with TRBD2. The V gene's germline CDR1 is SEHNR and CDR2 FQNEAQ (reference sequence). V lost 5 bases, J lost 3 bases, and 8 bases stayed unmatched. The CDR3 extends over 16 amino acids. DNA for the CDR3: TGTGCCAGCAGCCCCGTAGCTAGCGGGGGAACAGATACGCAGTATTTT. It specifies CASSPVASGGTDTQYF.

This clonotype showed up many times. CDR3 protein: CASSRDQETQYF. The CDR3 DNA sequence: TGTGCCAGCAGCCGGGACCAAGAGACCCAGTACTTC. The rearrangement uses TRBV12-3 or TRBV12-4 and TRBJ2-5; D not certain. CDR3 size: 12 residues. The V end lost 6 bases, the J end lost 0 bases, and 5 bases lay between the germline ends.

This clonotype was detected ten times or more. The genes are TRBV7-9 and TRBJ2-3; 10 bases agree with TRBD1. Germline loops: CDR1 SEHNR, CDR2 FQNEAQ (reference sequence). CDR3 length: 16 residues. V shed 3 bases and J 0 bases; nucleotides not matched to a gene: 3. The CDR3 protein is CASSFGQGESTDTQYF. CDR3 DNA: TGTGCCAGCAGCTTCGGACAGGGGGAGAGCACAGATACGCAGTATTTT.